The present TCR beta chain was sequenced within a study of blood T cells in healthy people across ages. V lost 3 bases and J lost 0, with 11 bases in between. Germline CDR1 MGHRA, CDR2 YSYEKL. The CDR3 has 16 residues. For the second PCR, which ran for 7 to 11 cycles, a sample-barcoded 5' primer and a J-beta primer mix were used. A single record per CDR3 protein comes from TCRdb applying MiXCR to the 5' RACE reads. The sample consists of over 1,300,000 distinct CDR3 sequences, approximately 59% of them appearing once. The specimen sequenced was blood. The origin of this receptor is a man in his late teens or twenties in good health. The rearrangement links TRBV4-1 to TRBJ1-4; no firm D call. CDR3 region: CASSHLPYATNEKLFF. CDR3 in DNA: TGCGCCAGCAGCCACCTTCCGTACGCAACTAATGAAAAACTGTTTTTT.